The sequence of this TCR beta chain was determined in a study of post-analysis software for immune sequencing data. Study-level findings and limits: Higher frequency in patients than in controls was seen for five TRBV segments, with TRBV5-6, TRBV5-1 and TRBV20-1 among them.

With regard to this clonotype: Its antigen is as yet unknown.

The CDR3 has 14 residues. V trimming: 8 bases; J trimming: 0 bases; junction bases outside the gene matches: 7. Unique molecular identifiers were present in the TCR beta cDNA libraries. Input amounts of roughly 0.9 to 10 million T cells were used. These gave around 500,000 cDNA molecules, so each molecule approximated one T cell. TCRdb itself ran the PCR reads through MiXCR, one entry per CDR3 protein. The table lists around 700,000 distinct CDR3 sequences, approximately 60% of them singletons. The sample taken for sequencing was blood. This TCR was recovered from a girl aged 2-15 years with multiple sclerosis. The rearrangement joins TRBV12-3 or TRBV12-4 to TRBJ2-7, with 7 bases aligning to TRBD2. The chain's CDR3 is CASGRGSSSYEQYF. The CDR3 nucleotides read TGTGCCAGCGGGCGGGGGTCTAGCTCCTACGAGCAGTACTTC.